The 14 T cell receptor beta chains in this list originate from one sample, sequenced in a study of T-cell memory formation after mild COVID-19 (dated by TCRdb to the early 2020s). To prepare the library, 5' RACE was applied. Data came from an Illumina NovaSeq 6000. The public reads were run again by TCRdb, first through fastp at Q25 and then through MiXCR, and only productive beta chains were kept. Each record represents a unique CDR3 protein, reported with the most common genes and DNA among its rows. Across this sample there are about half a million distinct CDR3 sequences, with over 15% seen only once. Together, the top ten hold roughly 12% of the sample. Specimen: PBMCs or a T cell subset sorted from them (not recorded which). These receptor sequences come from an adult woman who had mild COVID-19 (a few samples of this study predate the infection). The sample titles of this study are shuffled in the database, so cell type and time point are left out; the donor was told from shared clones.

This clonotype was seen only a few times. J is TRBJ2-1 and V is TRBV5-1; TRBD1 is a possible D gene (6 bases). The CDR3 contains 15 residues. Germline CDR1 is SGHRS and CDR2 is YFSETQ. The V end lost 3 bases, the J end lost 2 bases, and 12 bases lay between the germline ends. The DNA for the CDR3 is TGCGCCAGCAGCTCGGGACACCAAACCTACAATGAGCAGTTCTTC. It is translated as CASSSGHQTYNEQFF.

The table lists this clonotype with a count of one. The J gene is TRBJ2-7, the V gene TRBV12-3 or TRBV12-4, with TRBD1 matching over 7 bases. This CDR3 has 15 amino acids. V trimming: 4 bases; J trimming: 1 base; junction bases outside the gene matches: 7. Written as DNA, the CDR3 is TGTGCCAGCAGTTCGTCCGACAGGGCTTCCTACGAGCAGTACTTC. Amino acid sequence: CASSSSDRASYEQYF.

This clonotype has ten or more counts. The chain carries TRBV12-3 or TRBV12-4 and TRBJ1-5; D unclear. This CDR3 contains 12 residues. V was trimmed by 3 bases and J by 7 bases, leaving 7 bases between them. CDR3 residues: CASSFLGQPQHF. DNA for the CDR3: TGTGCCAGCAGTTTTTTGGGCCAGCCCCAGCATTTT.

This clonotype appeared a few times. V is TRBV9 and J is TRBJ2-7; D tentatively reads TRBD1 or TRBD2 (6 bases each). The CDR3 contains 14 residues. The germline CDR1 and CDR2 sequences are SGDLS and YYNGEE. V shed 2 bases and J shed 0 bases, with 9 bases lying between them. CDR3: CASSVRDNSYEQYF. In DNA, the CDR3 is TGTGCCAGCAGCGTGCGGGACAACTCCTACGAGCAGTACTTC.

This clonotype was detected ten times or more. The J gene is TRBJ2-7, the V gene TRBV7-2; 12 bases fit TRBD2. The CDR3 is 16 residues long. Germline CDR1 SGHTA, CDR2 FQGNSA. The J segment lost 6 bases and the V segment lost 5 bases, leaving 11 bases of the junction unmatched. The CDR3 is CASSTTSGRLRFEQYF. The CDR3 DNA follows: TGTGCCAGCAGCACAACTAGCGGGAGGTTGCGCTTCGAGCAGTACTTC.

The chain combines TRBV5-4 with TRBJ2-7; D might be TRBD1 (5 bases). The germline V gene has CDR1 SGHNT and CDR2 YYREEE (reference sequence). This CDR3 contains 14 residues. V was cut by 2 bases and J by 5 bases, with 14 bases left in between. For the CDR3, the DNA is TGTGCCAGCAGCTTCGGGTCCGTCAGGGACGAGCAGTACTTC. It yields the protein CASSFGSVRDEQYF.

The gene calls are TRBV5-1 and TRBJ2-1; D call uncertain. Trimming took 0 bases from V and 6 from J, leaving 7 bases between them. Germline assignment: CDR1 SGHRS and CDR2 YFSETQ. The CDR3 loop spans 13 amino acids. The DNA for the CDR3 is TGCGCCAGCAGCTTGGGGTTCTTCAATGAGCAGTTCTTC. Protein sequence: CASSLGFFNEQFF.

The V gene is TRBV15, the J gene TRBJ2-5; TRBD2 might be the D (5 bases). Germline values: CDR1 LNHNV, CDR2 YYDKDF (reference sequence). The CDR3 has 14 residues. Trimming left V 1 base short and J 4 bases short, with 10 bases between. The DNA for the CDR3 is TGTGCCACCAGCAGAGGGGCTAGCCCAGAGACCCAGTACTTC. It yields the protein CATSRGASPETQYF.

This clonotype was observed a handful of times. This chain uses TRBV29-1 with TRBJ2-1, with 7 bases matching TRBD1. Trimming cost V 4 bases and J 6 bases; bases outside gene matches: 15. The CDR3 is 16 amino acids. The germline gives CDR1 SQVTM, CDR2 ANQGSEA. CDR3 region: CSVAGTVQSFTNEQFF. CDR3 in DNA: TGCAGCGTTGCCGGGACAGTACAATCCTTCACCAATGAGCAGTTCTTC.

The CDR3 sequence is CASSSQGNEQFF. For the CDR3, the DNA is TGCGCCAGCAGCTCCCAGGGAAATGAGCAGTTCTTC. The J gene is TRBJ2-1, the V gene TRBV5-1; perhaps TRBD1 as D (5 bases). V dropped 3 bases and J dropped 7 bases, with 8 bases sitting between them. CDR3 size: 12 residues. Germline V gives CDR1 SGHRS, CDR2 YFSETQ.

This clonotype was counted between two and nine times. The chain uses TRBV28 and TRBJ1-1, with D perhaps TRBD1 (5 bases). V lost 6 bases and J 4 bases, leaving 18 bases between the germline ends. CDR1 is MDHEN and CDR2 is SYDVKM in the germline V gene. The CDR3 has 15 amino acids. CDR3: CASRARGLPGTEAFF. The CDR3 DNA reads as TGTGCCAGCAGAGCGCGGGGACTGCCGGGCACTGAAGCTTTCTTT.

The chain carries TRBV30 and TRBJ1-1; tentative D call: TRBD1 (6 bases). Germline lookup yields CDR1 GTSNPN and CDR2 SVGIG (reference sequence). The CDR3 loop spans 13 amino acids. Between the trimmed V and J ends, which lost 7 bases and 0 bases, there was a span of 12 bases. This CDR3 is CASYRDMNTEAFF. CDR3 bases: TGTGCCTCTTACCGGGACATGAACACTGAAGCTTTCTTT.

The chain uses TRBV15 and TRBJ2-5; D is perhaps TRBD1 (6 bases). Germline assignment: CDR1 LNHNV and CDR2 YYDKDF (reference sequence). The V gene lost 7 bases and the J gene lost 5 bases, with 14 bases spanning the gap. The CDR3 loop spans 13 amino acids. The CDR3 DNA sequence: TGTGCCACCACCGACAGGACGGTGGAGACCCAGTACTTC. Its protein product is CATTDRTVETQYF. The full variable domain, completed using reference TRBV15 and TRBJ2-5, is DAMVIQNPRYQVTQFGKPVTLSCSQTLNHNVMYWYQQKSSQAPKLLFHYYDKDFNNEADTPDNFQSRRPNTSFCFLDIRSPGLGDTAMYLCATTDRTVETQYFGPGTRLLVL.

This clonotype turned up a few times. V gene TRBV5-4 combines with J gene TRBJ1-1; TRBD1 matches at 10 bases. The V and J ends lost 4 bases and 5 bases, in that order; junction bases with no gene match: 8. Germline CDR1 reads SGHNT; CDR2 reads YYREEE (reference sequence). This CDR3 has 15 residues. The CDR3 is CASSTWTGGWTEAFF. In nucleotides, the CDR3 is TGTGCCAGCAGCACATGGACAGGGGGGTGGACTGAAGCTTTCTTT.